These 22 T cell receptor beta chains were sequenced from one sample in a study of blood T cell repertoires in COVID-19. The data were produced by immunoSEQ multiplex PCR, yet TCRdb's version contains in-frame clones alone and is incomplete. The sample yields approximately 190,000 clones, approximately 83% seen once. The sample comprised PBMCs or T cells enriched from blood (not recorded which). The source is a man in his forties who had recovered from COVID-19.

This sequence joins TRBV5-5 and TRBJ1-2; TRBD1 might be the D (5 bases). V lost 0 bases and J 6 bases, leaving 9 bases between the germline ends. CDR3 length: 13 amino acids. CDR1 and CDR2 (germline): SGHKS, YYEKEE (reference sequence). The DNA of the CDR3 is TGTGCCAGCAGCTTGGGGGGGAGGCATGGCTACACCTTC. Protein sequence: CASSLGGRHGYTF.

This clone has a single count. This rearrangement joins TRBV19 to TRBJ2-3; 8 nucleotides line up with TRBD1. This CDR3 comprises 14 residues. Germline V gives CDR1 LNHDA, CDR2 SQIVND (reference sequence). V lost 3 bases, J lost 5 bases, and 4 bases stayed unmatched. The CDR3 spells CASSMAGGRDTQYF. Written as DNA, the CDR3 is TGTGCCAGTAGTATGGCAGGGGGCAGAGATACGCAGTATTTT.

The chain carries TRBV18 and TRBJ1-2; 10 nucleotides agree with TRBD1. V was clipped by 4 bases and J by 3 bases; unmatched bases: 8. Germline V gives CDR1 KGHSH, CDR2 LQKENI. This CDR3 region has 16 residues. CDR3 sequence (DNA): TGTGCCAGCTCACGGACGACAGGGGGCTCTGACTATGGCTACACCTTC. This translates into CASSRTTGGSDYGYTF. The full variable domain, with the rest looked up from reference TRBV18 and TRBJ1-2, is NAGVMQNPRHLVRRRGQEARLRCSPMKGHSHVYWYRQLPEEGLKFMVYLQKENIIDESGMPKERFSAEFPKEGPSILRIQQVVRGDSAAYFCASSRTTGGSDYGYTFGSGTRLTVV.

This clone was picked up a small number of times. V usage is TRBV5-1 and J usage is TRBJ2-3; TRBD1 matches 8 bases. CDR1 is SGHRS and CDR2 is YFSETQ in the germline V gene. With 4 bases clipped from V and 6 bases from J, the junction kept 16 bases outside the gene matches. The CDR3 is made up of 17 amino acids. This CDR3 is CASSLRGTGGAFDTQYF. CDR3 sequence (DNA): TGCGCCAGCAGCCTGAGAGGGACAGGCGGGGCCTTTGATACGCAGTATTTT.

J is TRBJ1-1 and V is TRBV4-3, with D possibly being TRBD1 (5 bases). The CDR3 has 16 residues. V was pared by 4 bases and J by 3 bases, with 18 bases between. CDR1 and CDR2 from the germline V gene are LGHNA and YSLEER. The CDR3 nucleotides are TGCGCCAGCAGCCGAAGTGGGGGGTCTGAATACACTGAAGCTTTCTTT. Protein: CASSRSGGSEYTEAFF.

V is TRBV7-9 and J is TRBJ2-1; a weak D match, TRBD2 (7 bases). Trimming pared 5 bases from V and 4 bases from J, leaving 21 bases between. The CDR3 extends over 17 amino acids. CDR1 is SEHNR and CDR2 is FQNEAQ in the germline V gene (reference sequence). CDR3 in DNA: TGTGCCAGCAGCCCAGGTGGGGGCGGTAGCGGGTACAATGAGCAGTTCTTC. Amino acids: CASSPGGGGSGYNEQFF. Based on the CDR3 plus reference TRBV7-9 and TRBJ2-1, the full variable domain is DTGVSQNPRHKITKRGQNVTFRCDPISEHNRLYWYRQTLGQGPEFLTYFQNEAQLEKSRLLSDRFSAERPKGSFSTLEIQRTEQGDSAMYLCASSPGGGGSGYNEQFFGPGTRLTVL.

The rearrangement uses TRBV12-3 or TRBV12-4 and TRBJ1-2; D unresolved. This CDR3 has 12 amino acids. The V end lost 1 base, the J end lost 6 bases, and 6 bases lay between the germline ends. The CDR3 bases are TGTGCCAGCAGTTTAGGAGGGAATGGCTACACCTTC. Its protein product is CASSLGGNGYTF.

This clone was detected only a few times. The chain joins TRBV6-1 to TRBJ1-1; possibly TRBD1 for D (6 bases). Deletions cut 2 bases from V and 5 bases from J, with 15 bases between. The CDR3 totals 15 residues. Per the germline V gene, CDR1 is MNHNS and CDR2 is SASEGT. CDR3 DNA: TGTGCCAGCAGTGAATTGCAGGGGAGCCGGACTGAAGCTTTCTTT. This encodes CASSELQGSRTEAFF.

This clone appeared a single time. The chain joins TRBV28 to TRBJ2-5; 10 nucleotides agree with TRBD2. Germline assignment: CDR1 MDHEN and CDR2 SYDVKM. Trimming at V came to 6 bases and at J to 0 bases, leaving 7 bases not matched to a gene. The CDR3 is 16 amino acids. For the CDR3, the DNA is TGTGCCAGCAGGGTAGGACTAGCGGCTTACCAAGAGACCCAGTACTTC. The encoded protein is CASRVGLAAYQETQYF.

This chain connects TRBV6-5 to TRBJ2-7; D is unresolved. CDR1 MNHEY and CDR2 SVGAGI come from the germline V gene. The CDR3 totals 15 residues. Trimming removed 0 bases from V and 7 bases from J, with 16 bases in between. DNA of the CDR3: TGTGCCAGCAGTTACTCTAATACAGTTCCGTGGGAGCAGTACTTC. It codes for CASSYSNTVPWEQYF.

This sequence joins TRBV19 and TRBJ1-2; D gene ambiguous. Deletions cut 1 base from V and 4 bases from J, with 16 bases between. This CDR3 is built from 16 residues. Germline lookup yields CDR1 LNHDA and CDR2 SQIVND (reference sequence). The CDR3 protein is CASSIALPSTIYGYTF. In DNA, the CDR3 is TGTGCCAGTAGTATAGCCCTCCCTTCGACAATCTATGGCTACACCTTC.

V and J are TRBV7-9 and TRBJ1-1; a weak D match, TRBD1 (6 bases). The CDR3 consists of 15 residues. Trimming cost V 0 bases and J 6 bases, with 14 bases left between them. In germline, CDR1 is SEHNR, CDR2 FQNEAQ (reference sequence). This CDR3 is CASSLALSRGSEAFF. CDR3 DNA: TGTGCCAGCAGCTTAGCGTTGAGCAGGGGATCTGAAGCTTTCTTT.

This clone is a singleton in its sample. The rearrangement uses TRBV5-4 and TRBJ2-2, with D unresolved. The CDR3 is made up of 14 amino acids. The V and J ends lost 5 bases and 5 bases respectively, with 13 bases between them. Germline CDR1 reads SGHNT; CDR2 reads YYREEE (reference sequence). The CDR3 region has the DNA TGTGCCAGCAGTCGGAGAGATGGGACCGGGGAGCTGTTTTTT. As protein: CASSRRDGTGELFF.

The sample holds many counts of this clone. This rearrangement joins TRBV7-2 to TRBJ1-1; 7 positions agree with TRBD1. CDR1 and CDR2 from the germline V gene are SGHTA and FQGNSA. The CDR3 is 15 residues long. With V trimmed by 5 bases and J by 0 bases, 6 bases remained unmatched. CDR3 amino acids: CASSARQGVNTEAFF. CDR3 DNA: TGTGCCAGCAGCGCCAGGCAGGGGGTGAACACTGAAGCTTTCTTT.

The chain is built from TRBV5-1 and TRBJ2-1, with 8 bases matching TRBD1. Germline lookup yields CDR1 SGHRS and CDR2 YFSETQ. Trimming took 7 bases from V and 7 from J; bases not matched to a gene: 4. This CDR3 has 12 amino acids. The CDR3 DNA follows: TGCGCCAGCCACAGGGGGAGGAATGAGCAGTTCTTC. Translation: CASHRGRNEQFF.

The rearrangement links TRBV4-2 to TRBJ2-2; 7 positions agree with TRBD1. CDR3 size: 19 residues. CDR1 LGHNA and CDR2 YNFKEQ come from the germline V gene. Trimming removed 0 bases from V and 1 base from J; junction bases left unmatched: 11. The CDR3 spells CASSQEVVMGQRNTGELFF. The CDR3 DNA is TGTGCCAGCAGCCAAGAAGTGGTCATGGGACAGCGGAACACCGGGGAGCTGTTTTTT.

V usage is TRBV9 and J usage is TRBJ2-7; TRBD1 might be the D (5 bases). The CDR3 runs to 15 residues. Trimming stripped 0 bases from V and 5 bases from J, with 15 bases between. Germline CDR1 and CDR2: SGDLS and YYNGEE. The CDR3 sequence: CASSVGQGAVHEQYF. CDR3 bases: TGTGCCAGCAGCGTAGGGCAAGGGGCCGTCCACGAGCAGTACTTC.

V usage is TRBV9 and J usage is TRBJ1-3; perhaps TRBD1 as D (6 bases). CDR3 length: 22 residues. Germline CDR1 is SGDLS and CDR2 is YYNGEE. The ends were cut back, 0 bases at V and 0 bases at J, with 28 bases in the middle. Here the CDR3 DNA reads TGTGCCAGCAGCGTAGTTAGGGACAACAATCCAACTCCCAAACCCTCTGGAAACACCATATATTTT. This translates into CASSVVRDNNPTPKPSGNTIYF.

This chain connects TRBV5-5 to TRBJ2-5; D remains ambiguous. CDR1 SGHKS and CDR2 YYEKEE come from the germline V gene (reference sequence). Trimming pared 5 bases from V and 5 bases from J, leaving 10 bases between. CDR3 length: 12 amino acids. For the CDR3, the DNA is TGTGCCAGCAGATTCGACGGGGAGACCCAGTACTTC. This gives the protein CASRFDGETQYF.

The chain joins TRBV28 to TRBJ2-1, with 8 bases fitting TRBD1. The CDR3 length is 17 residues. V trimming: 5 bases; J trimming: 3 bases; junction bases outside the gene matches: 12. Per germline, CDR1 MDHEN and CDR2 SYDVKM. The CDR3 DNA sequence: TGTGCCAGCAGTGCCGGACAGGGTCTTGTCCTCTACAATGAGCAGTTCTTC. It encodes CASSAGQGLVLYNEQFF.

The chain employs TRBV11-2 and TRBJ1-2; D perhaps matches TRBD1 (6 bases). The CDR3 contains 14 residues. Trimming removed 5 bases from V and 4 bases from J, with 14 bases in between. Germline V gives CDR1 SGHAT, CDR2 FQNNGV. CDR3 protein: CASSPTPGAYGYTF. Here the CDR3 DNA reads TGTGCCAGCAGCCCCACCCCAGGGGCCTATGGCTACACCTTC.

The rearrangement joins TRBV20-1 to TRBJ1-1; a weak D match, TRBD1 (6 bases). The ends were cut back, 3 bases at V and 0 bases at J, with 11 bases in the middle. Germline CDR1 is DFQATT and CDR2 is SNEGSKA (reference sequence). The CDR3 loop spans 14 amino acids. The CDR3 reads CSASRGNMNTEAFF. The CDR3 DNA follows: TGCAGTGCTAGTAGGGGGAACATGAACACTGAAGCTTTCTTT.